This TCR beta chain stems from a study of cytomegalovirus exposure and HLA in healthy donors (dated by TCRdb to 2016 to 2017). For the wider study: In an earlier analysis of approximately 640 of the donors, about 260 Gb of sequence data and 117 million unique TCR beta sequences from about 190 million T cells were reported. An early release that covered about 600 HLA-typed donors contained approximately 290 gigabases of sequencing data and 70 million to 100 million unique TCR sequences. To decide whether each TCR beta V gene segment behaved as functional or pseudogenic, an earlier analysis of 587 of the donors relied on high-throughput TCR beta sequencing. Along with the roughly 700-subject first cohort, a separate validation cohort of around 110 different subjects was used. The number of donors typed differed by locus, with 629-630 for A, B, C, DRB1 and DQB1, 522 for DQA1, approximately 570 for DPA1, and approximately 470 for DPB1. Alongside the repertoire data, information on donor age, sex, ethnicity and CMV serostatus was compiled. In a later analysis, previously published TCR beta repertoires from about 670 donors were re-analyzed and high-resolution HLA genotyping was added so that TCR occurrence patterns could be studied. The study aimed to test whether signatures of past pathogen exposure could be identified by cataloging public T cell receptors. Because of strong linkage in the cohort, five DR-DQ haplotypes were treated as single units for association and clustering. HLA typing included class I and class II loci at four-digit resolution. The study combined high-throughput TCR immunosequencing, statistical association of individual TCRs with disease status, and machine learning to predict cytomegalovirus infection status. All discovery cohort repertoires had been generated using a single sequencing platform. The study used immunosequencing to profile the T cell repertoires of under 700 subjects and linked those repertoires to cytomegalovirus serostatus. Genome-wide SNP genotypes for about three fifths of the roughly 700 donors were used in a later genetic analysis, which treated that subset as a discovery cohort. Rather than using new phenotypic data, the later analysis identified candidate immune exposures from TCR beta sequences and from how often those sequences occurred across donors. Of the approximately 400 genotyped donors, over 80% were placed in the genetic ancestry cluster associated with self-reported Caucasian donors. Across around 400 genotyped donors of the cohort, an average of 235,054 unique TCR beta nucleotide sequences per donor were sequenced, and roughly a sixth of those sequences were non-productive. Overall study outcomes, separate from this receptor: Most TCR sequences were observed very rarely across donors, whereas some public TCRs were present in many individuals. Correlated functional status among segregating V segments might be attributable to linkage disequilibrium, but an unknown experimental factor could not be ruled out. This cohort had only TCR beta chains sequenced, and the lack of alpha or paired-chain data limited which features could be detected. Immune exposure information for the cohort was limited to CMV serostatus. Compared with equally common non-associated chains, HLA-associated TCR beta chains in a later analysis were more clonally expanded and had lower generation probabilities. Some IMGT-functional V segments, including TRBV6-2 and TRBV6-3, could not be told apart with the 87-base-pair reads, so those segments were excluded. According to a later analysis, parvovirus B19, influenza, CMV and Epstein-Barr virus appeared linked to several top co-occurrence clusters. According to a later analysis, most CMV-associated TCR beta chains appeared to be HLA-restricted, and the HLA associations seemed to be driven largely by CMV exposure. According to a later genetic analysis, donors in an Asian-associated ancestry cluster had fewer N-insertions in productive TCRs than the approximately 700-donor mean. The study gave a list of some 150 TCR beta chains associated with cytomegalovirus. In a later analysis, the rate of TCR association differed among HLA loci, with DRB1 alleles having the most associated TCRs and HLA-C alleles having the fewest. In an earlier analysis of about 600 of the donors, most TCR beta V segments appeared in productive rearrangements about 87% or about 30% of the time, broadly matching IMGT annotations. Because counts were too low, about 18 rarely observed V segments, including chromosome 9 orphons, were excluded from the earlier analysis of several hundred of the donors. A few of the identified cytomegalovirus-associated TCR beta chains were confirmed in vitro to be specific for cytomegalovirus antigens. When HLA alleles, especially DR and DQ, strongly co-occurred, TCR associations were difficult to assign to individual alleles. In a later analysis, 16,951 TCR beta sequences were associated with specific HLA alleles at a false discovery rate of 0.05. Cytomegalovirus status was reported to be diagnosed by the classifier with high specificity and sensitivity in both the original and validation cohorts. Presence/absence analyses assumed roughly uniform sequencing depth across donors, an assumption that may not hold. According to the authors, the approach could potentially be generalized to other disease states and immunological phenotypes. A group of highly shared sequence variants was considered likely to be a technical artifact of the sequencing pipeline. Because HLA typing was missing for some donors at each locus, association tests included only the typed subset. In a later genetic analysis, a missense DCLRE1C variant was associated with V-gene and J-gene trimming of TCR beta chains, and the association was replicated in an independent cohort. A further reported finding was that TCR beta sequences accurately predicted the HLA-A and HLA-B alleles for most subjects in the first cohort.

Notes on this clone: Its binding antigen is unknown. The sample holds no much larger clone one base away, and base qualities are not on file.

Library method: the immunoSEQ multiplex PCR assay. For the multiplex PCR, a mixture combining 60 forward primers for TCR Vbeta segments and 13 reverse primers for TCR Jbeta segments was used. The CDR3 region of rearranged TCR beta genes was amplified from genomic DNA with a multiplex PCR assay. Amplified TCR beta libraries were sequenced as 87-base-pair reads on the Illumina HiSeq System. As for the original processing: In a later analysis, roughly 80 million unique TCR beta chains were counted across the 690 or so repertoires, and approximately 11 million of these chains were shared by at least two donors. Raw reads were error-corrected and collapsed into unique sequences by a nearest-neighbor algorithm in which closely related sequences were merged to remove PCR and sequencing errors. CDR3 sequences were aligned to IMGT reference sequences to assign V, D and J gene segments. Each retained sequence needed at least a six-nucleotide match to both a V gene segment and a J gene segment. A rearrangement counted as productive if the CDR3 had no stop codons and remained in frame with V and J, and every other rearrangement counted as non-productive. CDR3 was defined by IMGT convention, running from the second conserved V-encoded cysteine to the conserved J-encoded phenylalanine. Sequences without an unambiguous match to a single V gene segment were excluded from the earlier analysis of almost 600 of the donors. In an earlier analysis of almost 600 of the donors, a V segment was called functional when productive rearrangements were above 56.7%, and segregating when the standard deviation between donors exceeded 5%. A statistical classification framework was built for diagnosing cytomegalovirus status from the catalog of TCR beta chain sequences. In a later analysis, V and J genes were assigned by comparing TCR nucleotide sequences against IMGT/GENE-DB human TR gene sequences. In a later analysis, CDR3 sequences and most-parsimonious VDJ recombination scenarios were assigned using the TCRdist pipeline. A later analysis defined each TCR beta chain by its CDR3 amino acid sequence plus V-gene family, and excluded reads lacking a unique V-gene family. As a way to deal with suspected cross-contamination and a sequencing artifact, a later analysis dropped hundreds of nucleotide sequences that were highly shared and had low generation probability. In a later analysis, a clonal expansion index for each public chain was calculated from normalized within-repertoire ranks of inferred template counts. Generation probabilities in a later analysis came from a VDJ recombination model fitted to out-of-frame rearrangements, and those results were checked against IGoR. Hypergeometric tests were used in a later analysis to score TCR-TCR, TCR-HLA and TCR-CMV co-occurrence, with a repertoire-size bias correction applied to the TCR pairs. A later analysis estimated false discovery rates by permuting HLA or CMV assignments 20 times. A later analysis grouped co-occurring TCRs with DBSCAN, adding TCRdist sequence similarity when clustering within HLA-allele-positive subsets. For co-occurrence clustering, repertoires with fewer than 30,000 or more than 120,000 public chains were excluded, along with a handful of repertoires with anomalous nucleotide sharing. In its TCRdb copy, this immuneACCESS table keeps in-frame sequences only and misses some clones. Where compared with another copy, unresolved V genes explain less than half of these, and the others have no known cause. The DNA was the basis for D and trimming; V, J and clone size are from that table. In all, the sample holds about 160,000 clones, and approximately 85% of those were seen once. Of the sample, about 2% is held by the ten largest clones.

The cohort comprised fewer than 750 healthy bone marrow donors. At the time of sampling, every cohort member was nominally healthy, though immune exposures that went unrecorded were likely present. The donor tested CMV seropositive, placing the donor among the 289 seropositive members of the cohort. A peripheral blood sample was provided by each donor, and peripheral blood mononuclear cells were used for TCR beta sequencing. Genomic DNA extraction from the blood cell samples was performed with the Qiagen DNeasy Blood Extraction Kit. V lost 1 base and J lost 9 bases; the stretch between them is 13 bases long. Inclusive of the bounding cysteine and phenylalanine, the CDR3 is 15 residues long. Only the CDR3 region is kept as DNA, spanning 45 bases read in frame from base 1. CDR1 LGHNA and CDR2 YNFKEQ were looked up in the germline V gene.

The sequence was collected from a man between 18 and 29 years old in good health and CMV-seropositive. The chain employs TRBV4-2 and TRBJ1-6, with the D gene uncertain. Material: PBMCs. The nucleotide sequence reads TGTGCCAGCAGCCAAGTGTACTTGGAGAGTTCACCCCTCCACTTT. The encoded protein is CASSQVYLESSPLHF.